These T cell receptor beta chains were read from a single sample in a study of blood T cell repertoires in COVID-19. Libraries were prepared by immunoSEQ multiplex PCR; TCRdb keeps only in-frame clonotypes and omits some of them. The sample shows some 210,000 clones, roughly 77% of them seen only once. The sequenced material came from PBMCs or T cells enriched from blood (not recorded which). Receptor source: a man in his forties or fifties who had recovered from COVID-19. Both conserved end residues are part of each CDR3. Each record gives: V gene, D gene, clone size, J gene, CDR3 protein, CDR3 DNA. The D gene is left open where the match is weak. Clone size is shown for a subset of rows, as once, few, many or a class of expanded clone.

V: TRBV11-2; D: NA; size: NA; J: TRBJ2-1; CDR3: CASRLIIPGEQFF; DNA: TGTGCCAGCCGTCTCATAATTCCCGGTGAGCAGTTCTTC
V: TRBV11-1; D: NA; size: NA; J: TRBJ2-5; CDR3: CASSPWDFEETQYF; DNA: TGTGCCAGCAGCCCGTGGGACTTCGAAGAGACCCAGTACTTC
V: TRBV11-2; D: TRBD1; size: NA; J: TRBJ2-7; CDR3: CASSSRTGRYF; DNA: TGTGCCAGCAGCTCCCGGACAGGACGGTACTTC
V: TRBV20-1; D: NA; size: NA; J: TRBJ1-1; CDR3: CSAYKYTEAFF; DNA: TGCAGTGCCTATAAGTACACTGAAGCTTTCTTT
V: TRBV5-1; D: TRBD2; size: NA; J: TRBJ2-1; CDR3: CASSYRLAGEHNEQFF; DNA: TGCGCCAGCAGCTACCGACTAGCGGGAGAGCACAATGAGCAGTTCTTC
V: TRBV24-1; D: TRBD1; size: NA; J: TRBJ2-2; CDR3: CATRPDRGDTGELFF; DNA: TGTGCCACCAGACCGGACAGGGGGGACACCGGGGAGCTGTTTTTT
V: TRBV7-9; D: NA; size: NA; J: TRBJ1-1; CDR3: CASSPLRDTEAFF; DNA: TGTGCCAGCAGCCCCCTCCGGGACACTGAAGCTTTCTTT
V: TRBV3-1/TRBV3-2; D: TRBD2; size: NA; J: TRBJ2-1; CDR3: CASSQGSPAAGAYNEQFF; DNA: TGTGCCAGCAGCCAAGGAAGCCCCGCAGCGGGGGCCTACAATGAGCAGTTCTTC
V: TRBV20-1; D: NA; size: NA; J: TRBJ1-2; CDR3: CSASTGSHGYTF; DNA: TGCAGTGCTAGTACGGGTAGCCATGGCTACACCTTC
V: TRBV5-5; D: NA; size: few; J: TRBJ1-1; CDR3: CASSPRERVNTEAFF; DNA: TGTGCCAGCAGCCCGAGGGAACGGGTGAACACTGAAGCTTTCTTT
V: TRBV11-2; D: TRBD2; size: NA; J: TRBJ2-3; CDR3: CASTPSGGTDTQYF; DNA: TGTGCCAGCACCCCTAGCGGGGGCACAGATACGCAGTATTTT
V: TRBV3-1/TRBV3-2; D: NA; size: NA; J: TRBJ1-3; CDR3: CASTRTGLSGNTIYF; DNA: TGTGCCAGCACCCGCACAGGGCTCTCTGGAAACACCATATATTTT
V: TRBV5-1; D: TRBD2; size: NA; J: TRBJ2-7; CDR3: CASSLAIIGASGSYEQYF; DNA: TGCGCCAGCAGCTTGGCCATAATCGGGGCTAGCGGGAGCTACGAGCAGTACTTC
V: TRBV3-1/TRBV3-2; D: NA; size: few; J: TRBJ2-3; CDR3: CASSRQSTDTQYF; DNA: TGTGCCAGCAGCCGCCAGAGCACAGATACGCAGTATTTT
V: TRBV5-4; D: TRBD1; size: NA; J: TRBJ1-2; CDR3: CASARGLNGYTF; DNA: TGTGCCAGCGCCAGGGGGCTGAACGGCTACACCTTC
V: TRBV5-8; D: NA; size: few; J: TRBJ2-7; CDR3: CASSRPLKQGYEQYF; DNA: TGTGCCAGCAGCCGACCTCTCAAGCAGGGCTACGAGCAGTACTTC
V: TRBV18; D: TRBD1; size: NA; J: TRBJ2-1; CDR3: CASSLAGQGSNEQFF; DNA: TGTGCCAGCTCGCTCGCGGGACAGGGTTCCAATGAGCAGTTCTTC
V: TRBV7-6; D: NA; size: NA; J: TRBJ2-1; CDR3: CASSLDSNYNEQFF; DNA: TGTGCCAGCAGCTTAGACAGCAATTACAATGAGCAGTTCTTC
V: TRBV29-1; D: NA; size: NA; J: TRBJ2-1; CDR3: CSVEGALGRGNEQFF; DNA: TGCAGCGTTGAGGGGGCCCTGGGGAGGGGCAATGAGCAGTTCTTC
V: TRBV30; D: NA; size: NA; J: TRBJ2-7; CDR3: CAWSVASYEQYF; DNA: TGTGCCTGGAGTGTCGCTAGCTACGAGCAGTACTTC
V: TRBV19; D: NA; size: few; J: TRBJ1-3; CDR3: CASSRGKAGNTIYF; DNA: TGTGCCAGTAGCAGGGGTAAAGCTGGAAACACCATATATTTT
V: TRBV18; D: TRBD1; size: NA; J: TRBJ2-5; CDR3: CASSRDRDETQYF; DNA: TGTGCCAGCTCTCGGGACAGGGATGAGACCCAGTACTTC
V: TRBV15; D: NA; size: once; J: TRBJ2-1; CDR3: CATSSRQGGITYNEQFF; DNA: TGTGCCACCAGCAGCCGTCAGGGGGGAATAACCTACAATGAGCAGTTCTTC
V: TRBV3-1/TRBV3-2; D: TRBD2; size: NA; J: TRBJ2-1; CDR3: CASSQDIGLAGNNEQFF; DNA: TGTGCCAGCAGCCAAGACATAGGACTAGCGGGGAACAATGAGCAGTTCTTC
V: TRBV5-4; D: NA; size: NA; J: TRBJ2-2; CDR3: CASSLGSDTGELFF; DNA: TGTGCCAGCAGCTTGGGGTCAGACACCGGGGAGCTGTTTTTT
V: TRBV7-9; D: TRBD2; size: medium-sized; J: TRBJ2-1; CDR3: CASSSPLGGGAGNEQFF; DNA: TGTGCCAGCAGCTCCCCCTTGGGCGGGGGGGCCGGCAATGAGCAGTTCTTC
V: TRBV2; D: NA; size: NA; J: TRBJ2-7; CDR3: CASSEQGTYEQYF; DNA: TGTGCCAGCAGTGAACAGGGTACCTACGAGCAGTACTTC
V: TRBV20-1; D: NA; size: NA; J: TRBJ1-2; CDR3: CTPNSGYTF; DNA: TGCACCCCGAACTCTGGCTACACCTTC
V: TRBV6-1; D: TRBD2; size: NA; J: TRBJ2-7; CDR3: CASSEARVRYVAGGPHEQYF; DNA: TGTGCCAGCAGTGAAGCGCGGGTCCGTTACGTAGCGGGGGGGCCACACGAGCAGTACTTC
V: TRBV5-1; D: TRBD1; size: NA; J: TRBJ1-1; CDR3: CASSLPNSGTANTEAFF; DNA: TGCGCCAGCAGCTTACCTAATTCCGGGACAGCGAACACTGAAGCTTTCTTT
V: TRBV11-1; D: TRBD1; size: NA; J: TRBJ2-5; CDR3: CASSLGQQETQYF; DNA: TGTGCCAGCAGCTTGGGACAGCAAGAGACCCAGTACTTC